This T cell receptor beta chain was obtained from a study of CD8+CD57+ T cells in acquired aplastic anemia. Study background: The sorted CD4+ and CD8+ cells yielded an average around 3 ug of DNA. Study outcomes and limitations: Found in both controls and patients were around 29 CD8+ CDR3 sequences.

CDR3 length equals 14 residues. The germline V gene encodes CDR1 SSHAT and CDR2 FNYEAQ (reference sequence). With regard to this clonotype: Its antigen is still unknown. One end of the junction does not line up with germline, which may come from a read error.

The template for TCR beta VDJ and CDR3 sequence profiling was genomic DNA. TCRdb passed the reads through MiXCR, listing each CDR3 protein once. This table has a few hundred thousand distinct CDR3 sequences, 60% to 80% appearing once. This TCR was sampled from a human donor in good health, serving as a control. The sequencing input was sorted CD4+, CD8+, or CD8+CD57+ T cells (not recorded which) from PBMCs. The rearrangement joins TRBV7-7 to TRBJ2-7; D could derive from TRBD1 or TRBD2 (5 bases each). The DNA of the CDR3 is TGTGCCAGCAGCAGTGGGACGGGGCATTCGGAGTATTTTTTC. This gives the protein CASSSGTGHSEYFF.